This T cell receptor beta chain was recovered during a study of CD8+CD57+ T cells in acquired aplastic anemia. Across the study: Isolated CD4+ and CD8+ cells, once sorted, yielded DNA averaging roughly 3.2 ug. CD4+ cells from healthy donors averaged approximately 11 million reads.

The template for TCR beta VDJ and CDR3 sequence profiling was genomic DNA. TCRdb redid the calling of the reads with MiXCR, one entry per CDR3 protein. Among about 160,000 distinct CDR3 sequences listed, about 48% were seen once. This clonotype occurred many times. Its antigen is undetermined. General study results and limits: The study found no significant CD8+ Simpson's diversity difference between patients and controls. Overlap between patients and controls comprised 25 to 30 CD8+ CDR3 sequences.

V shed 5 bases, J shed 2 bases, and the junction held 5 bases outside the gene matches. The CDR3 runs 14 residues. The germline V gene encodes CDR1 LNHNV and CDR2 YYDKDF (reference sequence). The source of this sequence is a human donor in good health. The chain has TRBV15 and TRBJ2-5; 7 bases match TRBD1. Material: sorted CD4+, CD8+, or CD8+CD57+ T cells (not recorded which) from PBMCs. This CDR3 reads CATSSQGVQETQYF. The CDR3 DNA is TGTGCCACCAGCTCCCAGGGGGTGCAAGAGACCCAGTACTTC.